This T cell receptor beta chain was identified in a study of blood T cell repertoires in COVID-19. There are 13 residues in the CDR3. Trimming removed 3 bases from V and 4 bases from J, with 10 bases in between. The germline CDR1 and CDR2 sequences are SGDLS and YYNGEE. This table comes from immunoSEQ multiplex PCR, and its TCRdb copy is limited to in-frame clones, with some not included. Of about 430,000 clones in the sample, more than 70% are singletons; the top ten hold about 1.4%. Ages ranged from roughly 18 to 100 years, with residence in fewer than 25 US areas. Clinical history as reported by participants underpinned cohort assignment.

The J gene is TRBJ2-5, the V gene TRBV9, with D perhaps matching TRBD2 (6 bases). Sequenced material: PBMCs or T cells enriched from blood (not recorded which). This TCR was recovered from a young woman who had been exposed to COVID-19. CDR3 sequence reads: CASSAREVETQYF. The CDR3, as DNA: TGTGCCAGCAGCGCCAGGGAGGTAGAGACCCAGTACTTC. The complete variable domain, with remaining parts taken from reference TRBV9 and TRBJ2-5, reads DSGVTQTPKHLITATGQRVTLRCSPRSGDLSVYWYQQSLDQGLQFLIQYYNGEERAKGNILERFSAQQFPDLHSELNLSSLELGDSALYFCASSAREVETQYFGPGTRLLVL.